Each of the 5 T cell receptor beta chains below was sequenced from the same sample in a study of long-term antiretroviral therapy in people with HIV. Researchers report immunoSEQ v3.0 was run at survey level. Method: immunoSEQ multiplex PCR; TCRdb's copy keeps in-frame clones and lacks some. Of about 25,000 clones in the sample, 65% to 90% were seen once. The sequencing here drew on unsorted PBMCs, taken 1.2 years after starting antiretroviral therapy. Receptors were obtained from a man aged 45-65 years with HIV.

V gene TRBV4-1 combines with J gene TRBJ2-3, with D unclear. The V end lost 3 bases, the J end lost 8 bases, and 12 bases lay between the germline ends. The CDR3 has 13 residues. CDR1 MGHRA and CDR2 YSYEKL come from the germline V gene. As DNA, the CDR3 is TGCGCCAGCAGCCAGGCCTTCCGGGCTACGCAGTATTTT. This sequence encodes CASSQAFRATQYF.

The DNA of the CDR3 is TGCGCCAGCAGCCAAAGGGAGGGCAATAGCGGGGGAGGTAATGAGCAGTTCTTC. Its protein product is CASSQREGNSGGGNEQFF. The rearrangement uses TRBV4-1 and TRBJ2-1; 9 bases agree with TRBD2. Germline V gives CDR1 MGHRA, CDR2 YSYEKL. J gave up 7 bases and V 2 bases, and 15 bases lay outside the gene matches. This CDR3 region has 18 residues.

CDR3 region: CASSLSVMNTEAFF. In nucleotides, the CDR3 is TGTGCCAGCAGTTTATCAGTCATGAACACTGAAGCTTTCTTT. This sequence joins TRBV28 and TRBJ1-1; D call uncertain. CDR1 MDHEN and CDR2 SYDVKM come from the germline V gene. Trimming took 1 base from V and 0 from J, leaving 6 bases between them. CDR3 length: 14 residues. The variable domain in full, with the rest retrieved from reference TRBV28 and TRBJ1-1, is DVKVTQSSRYLVKRTGEKVFLECVQDMDHENMFWYRQDPGLGLRLIYFSYDVKMKEKGDIPEGYSVSREKKERFSLILESASTNQTSMYLCASSLSVMNTEAFFGQGTRLTVV.

CDR3 residues: CASARGRDEKLFF. The CDR3 DNA follows: TGTGCCAGCGCGCGAGGGAGGGATGAAAAACTGTTTTTT. The genes are TRBV18 and TRBJ1-4; D ambiguous. The CDR3 is 13 amino acids. Germline V lookup: CDR1 KGHSH, CDR2 LQKENI. The V end lost 8 bases, the J end lost 6 bases, and 13 bases lay between the germline ends.

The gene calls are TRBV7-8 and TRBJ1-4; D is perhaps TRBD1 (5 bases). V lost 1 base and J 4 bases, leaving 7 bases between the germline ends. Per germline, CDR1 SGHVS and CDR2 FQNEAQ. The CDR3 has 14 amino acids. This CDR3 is CASSLGQRNEKLFF. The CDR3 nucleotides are TGTGCCAGCAGCTTAGGACAGCGTAATGAAAAACTGTTTTTT.